The clone carrying this TCR beta chain came up a few times. A J-beta primer mix and a sample-barcoded 5' primer were used in a second PCR of about 7 to 12 cycles. TCRdb independently ran MiXCR on the 5' RACE reads; one entry per CDR3 protein. The data show some 930,000 distinct CDR3 sequences, with almost 30% seen just once and roughly 10% held by the top ten. This entry is derived from a study of blood T cells in healthy people across ages. This CDR3 is 17 amino acids long. V gave up 2 bases and J gave up 6 bases; unmatched junction bases: 11. Germline V gene data show CDR1 as SGDLS and CDR2 as YYNGEE. The sample was also linked to a second study, of T cells of mothers and their children.

The origin of this receptor is a woman aged 35 to 49 in good health. This chain connects TRBV9 to TRBJ2-1, with 10 bases aligning to TRBD2. The sequenced sample was blood. CDR3 amino acids: CASSVSALAGVTNEQFF. In DNA, the CDR3 is TGTGCCAGCAGCGTTTCGGCTCTAGCGGGGGTTACCAATGAGCAGTTCTTC.